This T cell receptor (beta chain) was recorded in a study of blood T cell repertoires in COVID-19. As for the study in general: Samples representing acute and convalescent COVID-19 were sourced from the United States, Italy and Spain. From T cells, B-cell-depleted T cells, or PBMCs came the material, which was cDNA or gDNA.

Produced via immunoSEQ multiplex PCR; TCRdb's table is partial and in-frame only. The sample contains just over 150,000 clones, over 80% of which appear only once. The germline V gene has CDR1 SGHTS and CDR2 YDEGEE. The trim removed 4 bases at V and 7 bases at J, leaving 9 bases unmatched. The CDR3 extends over 15 amino acids. The V gene is TRBV5-8, the J gene TRBJ1-4, with 8 bases matching TRBD1. The sample consisted of peripheral blood. This TCR came from a woman between 45 and 65 years old with acute or convalescent COVID-19. CDR3 residues: CASSARTGIGEKLFF. CDR3 nucleotide sequence: TGTGCCAGCAGCGCCCGGACAGGGATCGGTGAAAAACTGTTTTTT.